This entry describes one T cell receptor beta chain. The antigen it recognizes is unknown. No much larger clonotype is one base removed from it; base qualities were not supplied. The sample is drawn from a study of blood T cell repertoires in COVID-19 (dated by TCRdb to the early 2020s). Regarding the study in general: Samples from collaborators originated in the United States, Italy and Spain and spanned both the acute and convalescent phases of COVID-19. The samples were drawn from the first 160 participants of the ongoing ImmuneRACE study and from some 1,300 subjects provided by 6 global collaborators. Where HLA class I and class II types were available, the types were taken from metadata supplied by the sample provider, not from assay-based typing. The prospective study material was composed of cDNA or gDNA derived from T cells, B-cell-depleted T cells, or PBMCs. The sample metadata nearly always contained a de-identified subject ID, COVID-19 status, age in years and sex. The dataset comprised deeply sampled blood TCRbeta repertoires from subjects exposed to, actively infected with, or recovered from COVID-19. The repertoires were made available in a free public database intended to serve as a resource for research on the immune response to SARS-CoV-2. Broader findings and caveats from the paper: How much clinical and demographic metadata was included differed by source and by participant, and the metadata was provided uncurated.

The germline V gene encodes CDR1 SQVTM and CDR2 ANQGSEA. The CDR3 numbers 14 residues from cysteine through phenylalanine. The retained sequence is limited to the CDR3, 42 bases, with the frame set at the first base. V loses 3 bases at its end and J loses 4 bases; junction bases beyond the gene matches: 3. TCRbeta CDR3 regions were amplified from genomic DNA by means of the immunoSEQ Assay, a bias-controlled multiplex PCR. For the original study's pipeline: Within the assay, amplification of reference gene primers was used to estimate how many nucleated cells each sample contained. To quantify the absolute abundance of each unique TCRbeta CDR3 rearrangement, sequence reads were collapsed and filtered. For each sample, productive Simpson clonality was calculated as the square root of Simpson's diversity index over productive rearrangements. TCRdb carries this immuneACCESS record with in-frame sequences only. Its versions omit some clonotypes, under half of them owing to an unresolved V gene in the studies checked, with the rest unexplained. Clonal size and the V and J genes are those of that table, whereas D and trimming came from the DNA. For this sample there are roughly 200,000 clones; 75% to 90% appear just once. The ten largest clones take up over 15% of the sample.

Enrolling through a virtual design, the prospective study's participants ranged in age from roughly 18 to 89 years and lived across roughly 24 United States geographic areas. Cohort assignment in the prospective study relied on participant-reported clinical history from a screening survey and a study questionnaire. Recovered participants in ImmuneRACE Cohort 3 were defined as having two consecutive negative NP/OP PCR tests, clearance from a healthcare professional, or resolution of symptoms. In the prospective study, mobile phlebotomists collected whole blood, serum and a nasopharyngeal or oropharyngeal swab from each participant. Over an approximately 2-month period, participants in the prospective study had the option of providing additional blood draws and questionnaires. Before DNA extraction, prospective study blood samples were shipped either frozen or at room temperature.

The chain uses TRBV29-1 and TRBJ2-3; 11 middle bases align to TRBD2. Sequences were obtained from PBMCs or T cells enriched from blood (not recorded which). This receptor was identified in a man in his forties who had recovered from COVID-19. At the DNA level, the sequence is TGCAGCGTTGACATAGCGGGAGGGTCAGATACGCAGTATTTT. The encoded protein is CSVDIAGGSDTQYF.